The table lists the clone carrying this T cell receptor (beta chain) with a count of one. This CDR3 region has 14 residues. Germline V gene sequence: CDR1 MDHEN, CDR2 SYDVKM. V shed 5 bases and J 5 bases; nucleotides not matched to a gene: 6. The data derive from a study of blood T cell repertoires in COVID-19. Assay: immunoSEQ multiplex PCR; the TCRdb copy retains only in-frame clones and omits some. In the table there are about 310,000 clones, about 89% of which are singletons. The J gene is TRBJ2-1, the V gene TRBV28; 7 nucleotides agree with TRBD1. The sample consisted of PBMCs or T cells enriched from blood (not recorded which). The receptor comes from a woman in her 40s who had recovered from COVID-19. The DNA of the CDR3 is TGTGCCAGCAGTGATGGGACAGATGACAATGAGCAGTTCTTC. Amino acid sequence: CASSDGTDDNEQFF.